This TCR beta chain was captured by sequencing in a study of technical replicates of blood from a handful of donors (dated by TCRdb to 2016 to 2017). In the germline V gene (reference sequence), CDR1 corresponds to MNHEY and CDR2 to SMNVEV. V is reduced by 5 bases and J by 8 bases, leaving a spacing of 19 bases between them. Counted from cysteine to phenylalanine, this CDR3 has 15 amino acids. Only CDR3 DNA remains: 45 bases, in frame from the first base. In its sample, this clone was seen once. No cognate antigen has been identified for it. No much larger clone exists at a distance of one base, and base qualities are not known. Receptor libraries were prepared by the immunoSEQ multiplex PCR assay. Sourced from immuneACCESS, this table was stored by TCRdb with only in-frame sequences that have V and J called. A share of the clones is absent; for the studies checked, an unresolved V gene accounts for under half, and the remainder has no known explanation. The sample table lists tens of thousands of clones, around 95% of them with a count of one. The top ten hold roughly 0.24% of the sample.

The TCR was taken from a human donor in good health. The sample was T cells isolated from PBMCs. The chain employs TRBV27 and TRBJ2-1; the D gene is perhaps TRBD2, from 6 matching bases. The nucleotide sequence is given as TGTGCCAGCAGTCCCACTAGCAGGGCAGAGGATGAGCAGTTCTTC. This encodes CASSPTSRAEDEQFF.